Sequencing of this TCR beta chain was carried out in a study of human T cells and chemical hapten exposure. Study summary: Chiefly female patients presented with alopecia areata, totalis or universalis.

This sample's time point: patch test 1, 2 weeks after DPC sensitization. Treatment in this sample: therapeutic diphenylcyclopropenone sensitization with weekly scalp DPC. Unfractionated whole blood was the source of the extracted total RNA. This CDR3 has 13 residues. Per the germline V gene, CDR1 is SSHAT and CDR2 is FNYEAQ (reference sequence). V lost 1 base, J lost 7 bases, and 11 bases lay in between. TCRdb fed the RACE reads into MiXCR, producing one record per CDR3 protein. The profile shows about 35,000 distinct CDR3 sequences, around 6.8% of them singletons. By sample share, this clonotype is medium-sized.

The gene calls are TRBV7-7 and TRBJ2-7; D is perhaps TRBD2 (5 bases). The sequenced sample was whole blood, obtained in connection with sensitization to the hapten diphenylcyclopropenone (DPC). The origin of this receptor is a woman aged 25 to 39 with alopecia areata. Some clones in this sample may be carry-over from other donors' samples. CDR3: CASSLGVSGEQYF. The CDR3, as DNA: TGTGCCAGCAGCTTAGGTGTGTCGGGGGAGCAGTACTTC.